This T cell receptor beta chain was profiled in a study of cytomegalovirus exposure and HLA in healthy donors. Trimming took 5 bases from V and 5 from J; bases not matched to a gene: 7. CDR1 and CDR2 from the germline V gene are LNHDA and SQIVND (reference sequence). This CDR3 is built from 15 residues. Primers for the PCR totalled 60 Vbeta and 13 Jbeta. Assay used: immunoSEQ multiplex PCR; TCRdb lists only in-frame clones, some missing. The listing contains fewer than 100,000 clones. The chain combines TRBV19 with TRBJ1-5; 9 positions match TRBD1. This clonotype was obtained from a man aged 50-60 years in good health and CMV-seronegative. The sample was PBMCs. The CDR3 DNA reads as TGTGCCAGTAGTCGGAACAGGGGGCCGGATCAGCCCCAGCATTTT. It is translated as CASSRNRGPDQPQHF.